This TCR beta chain was retrieved from a study of T cell responses to AZD1222 COVID-19 vaccine. The repertoire was sequenced with immunoSEQ multiplex PCR; TCRdb's copy has only in-frame clones and lacks some. Of about 80,000 clones listed, under 95% were seen once; the top ten hold approximately 8%. The V segment lost 4 bases and the J segment 5 bases; nucleotides outside the gene matches: 11. CDR3 size: 19 residues. CDR1 is MNHEY, CDR2 SMNVEV, per germline (reference sequence). The table lists this clone with a count of one. Sequencing used peripheral blood, obtained 28 days after the second AZD1222 dose. This chain joins TRBV27 and TRBJ2-1; TRBD2 matches at 16 bases. The receptor comes from an adult who received the AZD1222 COVID-19 vaccine. CDR3 bases: TGTGCCAGCAGTTCCCTCTTGGGACTAGCGGGAGGGGCTGACAATGAGCAGTTCTTC. It yields the protein CASSSLLGLAGGADNEQFF.